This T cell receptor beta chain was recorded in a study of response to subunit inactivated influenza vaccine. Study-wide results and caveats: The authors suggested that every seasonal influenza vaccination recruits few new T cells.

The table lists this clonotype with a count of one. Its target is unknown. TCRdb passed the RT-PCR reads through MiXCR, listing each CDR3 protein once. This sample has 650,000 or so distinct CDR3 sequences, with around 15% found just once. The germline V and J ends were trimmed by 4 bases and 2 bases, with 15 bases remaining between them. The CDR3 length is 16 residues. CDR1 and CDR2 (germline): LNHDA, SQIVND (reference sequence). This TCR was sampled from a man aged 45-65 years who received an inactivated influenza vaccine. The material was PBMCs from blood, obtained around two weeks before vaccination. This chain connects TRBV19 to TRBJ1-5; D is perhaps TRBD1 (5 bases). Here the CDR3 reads CASSKVSGVGNQPQHF. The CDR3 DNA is TGTGCCAGTAGTAAAGTCTCGGGGGTGGGCAATCAGCCCCAGCATTTT.